This TCR beta chain was obtained from a study of T cell repertoires in cytomegalovirus infection. Across the whole study: From public TCR beta signatures came an indication of both CMV infection and matching HLA type.

Study conclusions and caveats: Public TCR beta family frequency separated CMV-and-HLA carriers, including in an independent cohort. Dominant in the ex vivo response were TCR beta clonotypes restricted by HLA-C and specific for CMV.

MiXCR, run by TCRdb on the reads, gives a single entry per CDR3 protein. The sample shows fewer than 250,000 distinct CDR3 sequences, 9% to 15% of them seen only once. This clonotype was counted at least ten times. The target antigen is unknown. One end of the junction does not line up with germline, which may come from a read error. This TCR came from a human donor in good health (CMV status not recorded). Some clones in this sample may be carry-over from other donors' samples. The sequencing sample was made of PBMCs.

CDR3 nucleotide sequence: TGTGCCAGCAGCGTAGCGGGAGGGCCGAACACCGGGGAGCTGTTTTTT. Translated, it gives CASSVAGGPNTGELFF. The gene calls are TRBV7-2 and TRBJ2-2, with 11 bases matching TRBD2. This CDR3 has 16 residues. Per the germline V gene, CDR1 is SGHTA and CDR2 is FQGNSA.